This T cell receptor (beta chain) was obtained from a study of technical replicates of blood from a handful of donors. Clones were sequenced by immunoSEQ multiplex PCR, and TCRdb holds only the in-frame ones, with some missing. Of around 83,000 clones listed, approximately 94% were seen once; the top ten hold over 0.25%. The sequenced sample consisted of T cells isolated from PBMCs. This clonotype was obtained from a human donor in good health.

The CDR3 coding sequence is TGTGCCAGCAGTTTGCCGGGACAAGAGACCCAGTACTTC. This codes for CASSLPGQETQYF. The V gene is TRBV6-5, the J gene TRBJ2-5, with D possibly matching TRBD2 (5 bases). Trimming stripped 4 bases from V and 2 bases from J, with 8 bases between. Germline CDR1 MNHEY, CDR2 SVGAGI. The CDR3 runs 13 residues.